These 18 T cell receptor beta chains share one sample of origin, sequenced in a study of T cells in Graves' hyperthyroidism and ophthalmopathy. Amplification of TCR beta CDR3 regions used RNA as the template. The HTBI primer set served for first-round RT-PCR of the TCR CDR3. TCRdb used MiXCR to reprocess the multiplex PCR reads, holding one entry per CDR3 protein. The repertoire has about 340,000 distinct CDR3 sequences, roughly 18% of them found once; the top ten carry 45% to 55%. The source material was blood. These receptors were collected from a woman between 50 and 59 years old with Graves' hyperthyroidism.

This clonotype was recorded many times. The chain employs TRBV6-2 or TRBV6-3 and TRBJ2-3, with 9 bases aligning to TRBD2. CDR1 is MNHEY, CDR2 SVGEGT, per germline. V shed 2 bases and J 4 bases; nucleotides not matched to a gene: 10. This CDR3 comprises 17 residues. For the CDR3, the DNA is TGTGCCAGCAGTTACGTGAGCGGGGGGCCGAGCGCAGATACGCAGTATTTT. This translates into CASSYVSGGPSADTQYF.

The chain employs TRBV27 and TRBJ2-7, with 7 nucleotides matching TRBD1. CDR1 is MNHEY and CDR2 is SMNVEV in the germline V gene (reference sequence). The CDR3 loop spans 13 amino acids. V shed 6 bases and J 0 bases; nucleotides not matched to a gene: 2. The CDR3 is CASSRDSSYEQYV. Written as DNA, the CDR3 is TGTGCCAGCAGCCGGGACAGCTCCTACGAGCAGTACGTC.

The chain couples TRBV2 to TRBJ1-5, with 8 bases lining up with TRBD1. CDR3 length: 17 amino acids. In germline, CDR1 is SNHLY, CDR2 FYNNEI. J lost 0 bases, V lost 3 bases, and 7 bases had no gene match. The CDR3 sequence is CASSELDRGYSNQPQHF. CDR3 nucleotide sequence: TGTGCCAGCAGTGAGCTCGACAGGGGATATAGCAATCAGCCCCAGCATTTT.

CDR3 sequence (DNA): TGTGCCAGCAGCTTTACCGGGACTACCTCCTACGAGCAGTACTTC. Translated, it gives CASSFTGTTSYEQYF. This chain uses TRBV28 with TRBJ2-7; TRBD2 matches 7 bases. The germline CDR1 and CDR2 sequences are MDHEN and SYDVKM. Unmatched junction bases numbered 8, after V lost 6 bases and J lost 0 bases. This CDR3 is 15 amino acids long.

This clonotype was observed many times. The chain uses TRBV12-5 and TRBJ1-1, with a tentative D call TRBD1 (5 bases). This CDR3 is 12 amino acids long. The V and J ends lost 5 bases and 11 bases respectively, with 15 bases between them. CDR1 is LGHNT, CDR2 FRNRAP, per germline. The CDR3 reads CASGPPAGEAFF. The CDR3 DNA is TGTGCTAGTGGTCCTCCGGCGGGGGAGGCTTTCTTT.

The chain recombines TRBV19 with TRBJ1-2; D might be TRBD1 (5 bases). V was clipped by 0 bases and J by 8 bases, with 16 bases between them. The CDR3 is made up of 15 amino acids. Germline CDR1 and CDR2: LNHDA and SQIVND (reference sequence). CDR3 sequence (DNA): TGTGCCAGTAGTATAGACCACACGGGGCTCGGAGGCTACACCTTC. Translating it yields CASSIDHTGLGGYTF.

This clonotype was observed many times. V gene TRBV5-1 combines with J gene TRBJ2-2; D remains unclear. V was trimmed by 4 bases and J by 4 bases, leaving 14 bases between them. Looked up from germline, CDR1 is SGHRS and CDR2 is YFSETQ. The CDR3 extends over 15 amino acids. In nucleotides, the CDR3 is TGCGCCAGCAGCGAGGCACCTGGTGGCACCGGGGAGCTGTTTTTT. Amino acids: CASSEAPGGTGELFF.

This clonotype was counted at least ten times. The rearrangement uses TRBV12-3 or TRBV12-4 and TRBJ1-5, with D uncertain. The CDR3 totals 15 residues. V dropped 2 bases and J dropped 1 base, with 9 bases sitting between them. CDR3 region: CASSLQAVSNQPQHF. CDR3 in DNA: TGTGCCAGCAGTTTACAAGCAGTAAGCAATCAGCCCCAGCATTTT.

The chain has TRBV12-3 or TRBV12-4 and TRBJ2-3, with 11 bases matching TRBD1. Trimming cost V 5 bases and J 4 bases; bases outside gene matches: 5. The CDR3 has 15 amino acids. The CDR3 sequence: CASSQGTGGPDTQYF. The CDR3 nucleotides read TGTGCCAGCAGTCAAGGGACAGGGGGGCCAGATACGCAGTATTTT.

This clonotype was seen ten or more times. The chain has TRBV27 and TRBJ1-5, with D tentatively TRBD1 (6 bases). CDR3 size: 13 residues. Trimming stripped 4 bases from V and 5 bases from J, with 9 bases between. Germline CDR1 MNHEY, CDR2 SMNVEV (reference sequence). The CDR3 sequence: CASSSGEYQPQHF. The CDR3 region has the DNA TGTGCCAGCAGTTCAGGGGAGTATCAGCCCCAGCATTTT.

The rearrangement uses TRBV9 and TRBJ2-7; TRBD2 is a possible D gene (5 bases). Trimming pared 3 bases from V and 8 bases from J, leaving 18 bases between. Germline V gene sequence: CDR1 SGDLS, CDR2 YYNGEE. The CDR3 is 14 residues long. In DNA form, the CDR3 reads TGTGCCAGCAGCGACGGGGAAGTGGGTGGAAAGCAGTACGTC. Its translation is CASSDGEVGGKQYV.

The chain has TRBV28 and TRBJ1-4; a possible D gene is TRBD1 (5 bases). The germline V gene has CDR1 MDHEN and CDR2 SYDVKM. The V and J ends lost 8 bases and 5 bases respectively, with 18 bases between them. The CDR3 runs 15 residues. CDR3 nucleotides: TGTGCCAGCCGTTGGAGGAGGGACTGGAATGAAAAACTGTTTTTT. Amino acid sequence: CASRWRRDWNEKLFF.

The rearrangement uses TRBV29-1 and TRBJ2-2; D gene uncertain. The V gene's germline CDR1 is SQVTM and CDR2 ANQGSEA. V lost 6 bases and J 7 bases, leaving 18 bases between the germline ends. The CDR3 runs 14 residues. CDR3 sequence: CSVARSGPNGELFF. The CDR3 DNA reads TGCAGCGTGGCTAGGAGTGGGCCAAACGGGGAGCTGTTTTTT.

The chain uses TRBV6-5 and TRBJ2-1; 12 bases match TRBD2. This CDR3 contains 17 residues. J was trimmed by 5 bases and V by 4 bases; bases with no gene match: 9. Germline lookup yields CDR1 MNHEY and CDR2 SVGAGI. Here the CDR3 reads CASSFLAGGGPHNEQFF. The DNA for the CDR3 is TGTGCCAGCAGTTTCCTAGCGGGAGGGGGTCCCCACAATGAGCAGTTCTTC.

This clonotype appeared many times. The gene calls are TRBV3-1 and TRBJ1-5; D not resolved. V was clipped by 3 bases and J by 4 bases, with 4 bases between them. The CDR3 loop spans 12 amino acids. Germline V gene sequence: CDR1 LGHDT, CDR2 YNNKEL (reference sequence). CDR3 nucleotides: TGTGCCAGCAGCCAGGGGAATCAGCCCCAGCATTTT. Residues: CASSQGNQPQHF.

This clonotype was seen more than once but under ten times. The rearrangement links TRBV6-2 or TRBV6-3 to TRBJ2-1; maybe TRBD2 (5 bases). Looked up from germline, CDR1 is MNHEY and CDR2 is SVGEGT. Trimming stripped 9 bases from V and 4 bases from J, with 16 bases between. This CDR3 contains 14 residues. CDR3 region: CASGAAGAYNEQFF. For the CDR3, the DNA is TGTGCCAGTGGTGCGGCGGGTGCGTACAATGAGCAGTTCTTC.

This clonotype has at least ten counts. V gene TRBV2 combines with J gene TRBJ2-2, with D unclear. V shed 2 bases and J shed 7 bases, with 8 bases lying between them. The germline V gene has CDR1 SNHLY and CDR2 FYNNEI. This CDR3 has 13 amino acids. CDR3 bases: TGTGCCAGCAGTGAATTATCGGGCGGGGAGCTGTTTTTT. This translates into CASSELSGGELFF.

This clonotype was counted ten times or more. The rearrangement uses TRBV2 and TRBJ2-6, with 7 bases lining up with TRBD2. Unmatched junction bases numbered 7, after V lost 5 bases and J lost 0 bases. Germline V CDR1 and CDR2: SNHLY, FYNNEI. The CDR3 is made up of 17 amino acids. The CDR3 loop reads CASSPVGLSSGANVLTF. CDR3 coding DNA: TGTGCCAGCAGTCCGGTGGGACTAAGCTCTGGGGCCAACGTCCTGACTTTC.